This TCR beta chain was obtained from a study of graft-versus-host responses after intestinal transplantation. Overall study: Induction with anti-thymocyte globulin, then tacrolimus and steroids for around three years, was given to all recipients. Study-wide findings and caveats: Among circulating GvH clones, peak levels were associated with early post-transplant declines in HvG clones. Across patients carrying graft-donor T cell macrochimerism, allografts held high graft-versus-host to host-versus-graft clonal ratios.

Generated by immunoSEQ multiplex PCR, the TCRdb table keeps only in-frame clones and is missing some. The sample includes about 93,000 clones, over 85% of them seen just once. This clone was seen just once. The antigen is unknown. Sample: unstimulated CD8+ T cells sorted from spleen or lymph node cells, taken before intestinal transplant. This TCR was sampled from a human donor who received an intestinal transplant.

The CDR3 DNA reads as TGTGCCAGCAGAGAGGAAGAAGAGACCCAGTACTTC. It translates to CASREEEETQYF. This chain links TRBV28 with TRBJ2-5; D is undetermined. This CDR3 is 12 amino acids long. Trimming stripped 6 bases from V and 3 bases from J, with 8 bases between. Germline V gene data show CDR1 as MDHEN and CDR2 as SYDVKM.